Listed below are T cell receptor beta chains from one sample, sequenced in a study of blood T cell repertoires in COVID-19. Measured with immunoSEQ multiplex PCR; TCRdb has only the in-frame clones, and not every one. The sample records some 97,000 clones, roughly 89% being singletons. What was sequenced was peripheral blood. These TCRs come from a man between 65 and 79 years old with acute or convalescent COVID-19. Both conserved end residues are part of each CDR3. D genes are given only for firm matches. Size tells how often a clone was seen (once, few, many) or the class of an expanded clone, and some rows leave it out.

cdr3_aa cdr3_nt v_call d_call j_call clone_size
CSVEEAGTRSYNEQFF TGCAGCGTTGAAGAAGCCGGGACTAGATCCTACAATGAGCAGTTCTTC TRBV29-1 TRBD2 TRBJ2-1 NA
CATSRFDREFPQPQHF TGTGCCACCAGCAGATTCGACAGGGAGTTCCCTCAGCCCCAGCATTTT TRBV15 TRBD1 TRBJ1-5 NA
CASSPRTPYGYTF TGTGCCAGCAGTCCCCGGACACCGTATGGCTACACCTTC TRBV6-5 NA TRBJ1-2 NA
CASTEGQLTDTQYF TGCGCCAGCACGGAGGGCCAACTTACAGATACGCAGTATTTT TRBV5-1 NA TRBJ2-3 few
CASSPPNGGTTDTQYF TGTGCCAGCTCACCACCGAACGGGGGGACCACAGATACGCAGTATTTT TRBV18 TRBD2 TRBJ2-3 NA
CASSEQDGKNIQYF TGTGCCAGCAGCGAGCAGGATGGCAAAAACATTCAGTACTTC TRBV7-2 NA TRBJ2-4 NA
CASSGLGQVNSPLHF TGTGCCAGCAGTGGCCTGGGACAGGTCAATTCACCCCTCCACTTT TRBV2 TRBD1 TRBJ1-6 NA
CASSPLVSLREDEQYF TGTGCCAGCAGTCCCCTAGTTAGCCTTCGTGAGGACGAGCAGTACTTC TRBV7-9 NA TRBJ2-7 NA
CASSSTGAGQPQHF TGTGCCAGCAGCTCGACAGGGGCTGGTCAGCCCCAGCATTTT TRBV6-2/TRBV6-3 TRBD1 TRBJ1-5 NA
CATSREATLRGEQYF TGTGCCACCAGCAGAGAAGCCACCCTAAGGGGCGAACAGTACTTC TRBV15 NA TRBJ2-7 NA
CASSPQGDYGYTF TGTGCCAGCTCACCACAGGGGGACTATGGCTACACCTTC TRBV18 NA TRBJ1-2 NA
CASSRQGRETQYF TGTGCCAGCAGTCGACAGGGGAGAGAGACCCAGTACTTC TRBV12-3/TRBV12-4 TRBD1 TRBJ2-5 NA
CASSFSGRDSNQPQHF TGTGCCAGCAGTTTTTCCGGGAGGGATAGCAATCAGCCCCAGCATTTT TRBV28 NA TRBJ1-5 once
CSVAGQGGQPQHF TGCAGCGTTGCGGGGCAGGGGGGTCAGCCCCAGCATTTT TRBV29-1 TRBD1 TRBJ1-5 NA
CASSLTGEKLFF TGTGCCAGCAGTTTAACGGGTGAAAAACTGTTTTTT TRBV27 NA TRBJ1-4 NA
CASSSNLAGGELFF TGTGCCAGCAGTTCAAATTTAGCTGGCGGGGAGCTGTTTTTT TRBV6-6 NA TRBJ2-2 NA
CASSWPDREGVDTEAFF TGTGCCAGCAGCTGGCCGGACAGGGAAGGAGTTGACACTGAAGCTTTCTTT TRBV7-9 TRBD1 TRBJ1-1 NA
CASSRDTVIYGYTF TGCGCCAGCAGCCGGGACACCGTCATATATGGCTACACCTTC TRBV5-1 NA TRBJ1-2 once
CASSLDGRTDTQYF TGTGCCAGCAGTTTAGATGGGCGCACAGATACGCAGTATTTT TRBV28 NA TRBJ2-3 NA
CASSYQRWTYNEQFF TGTGCCAGCAGTTACCAGCGGTGGACCTACAATGAGCAGTTCTTC TRBV6-5 NA TRBJ2-1 NA
CASSTRDSTGNTIYF TGTGCCAGTAGTACCCGGGACAGCACTGGAAACACCATATATTTT TRBV19 TRBD1 TRBJ1-3 NA
CASSLPEGETQYF TGTGCCAGCAGTTTACCGGAGGGGGAGACCCAGTACTTC TRBV12-3/TRBV12-4 NA TRBJ2-5 many
CASSLVSHEQYF TGTGCCAGCAGCTTAGTATCCCACGAGCAGTACTTC TRBV7-2 NA TRBJ2-7 NA
CASSFSGGHNQPQHF TGTGCCAGCAGCTTCTCAGGGGGCCACAATCAGCCCCAGCATTTT TRBV7-8 TRBD1 TRBJ1-5 once
CASSEAGQGKYGYTF TGTGCCAGCAGTGAAGCGGGACAGGGCAAATATGGCTACACCTTC TRBV25-1 TRBD1 TRBJ1-2 NA
CASSQVGAQPQHF TGTGCCAGCAGCCAAGTGGGGGCTCAGCCCCAGCATTTT TRBV3-1/TRBV3-2 NA TRBJ1-5 NA
CATSQEGGRAGELFF TGTGCCACCAGTCAGGAGGGGGGGCGGGCCGGGGAGCTGTTTTTT TRBV24-1 NA TRBJ2-2 NA
CASSLGGENTGELFF TGTGCCAGCAGCTTAGGCGGGGAGAACACCGGGGAGCTGTTTTTT TRBV11-3 NA TRBJ2-2 NA
CASILGGIGNTEAFF TGTGCCAGCATCCTGGGGGGGATCGGGAACACTGAAGCTTTCTTT TRBV7-9 NA TRBJ1-1 NA
CASRYSHEQFF TGCGCCAGCAGATATAGCCATGAGCAGTTCTTC TRBV5-1 NA TRBJ2-1 NA
CATRQGLSYEQYF TGTGCCACCCGACAGGGGTTGAGCTACGAGCAGTACTTC TRBV12-3/TRBV12-4 TRBD1 TRBJ2-7 NA
CAISPGEGQPGNTIYF TGTGCCATCAGCCCAGGGGAGGGGCAACCAGGAAACACCATATATTTT TRBV10-3 NA TRBJ1-3 NA
CASSSVGQGAYGYTF TGTGCCAGCAGTTCGGTGGGACAGGGGGCCTATGGCTACACCTTC TRBV6-5 TRBD1 TRBJ1-2 NA
CASSTATGATNEKLFF TGTGCCAGCAGCACGGCGACCGGGGCAACTAATGAAAAACTGTTTTTT TRBV5-6 NA TRBJ1-4 NA
CASSLAGIQYF TGTGCCAGCTCACTCGCCGGCATTCAGTACTTC TRBV18 NA TRBJ2-4 NA
CASSQRQESYEQYF TGTGCCAGCTCCCAAAGACAGGAATCCTACGAGCAGTACTTC TRBV18 NA TRBJ2-7 NA
CASSFQGGEDDEQYF TGTGCCAGCAGCTTCCAAGGCGGGGAGGACGACGAGCAGTACTTC TRBV5-5 NA TRBJ2-7 NA
CASSSLTGGAVGDTQYF TGTGCCAGCAGTTCGTTGACGGGGGGGGCCGTTGGAGATACGCAGTATTTT TRBV6-2/TRBV6-3 TRBD2 TRBJ2-3 NA
CASSGSHALAYEQYF TGTGCCAGCAGTGGCTCCCACGCTCTCGCCTACGAGCAGTACTTC TRBV28 NA TRBJ2-7 NA
CASSLVVVLSGANVLTF TGTGCCAGCAGCTTAGTTGTCGTCCTCTCTGGGGCCAACGTCCTGACTTTC TRBV11-2 NA TRBJ2-6 once
CASSSPDMPNEQFF TGTGCCAGCAGCTCACCCGACATGCCAAATGAGCAGTTCTTC TRBV11-3 NA TRBJ2-1 NA
CASAPTAHEKLFF TGTGCCAGCGCTCCGACAGCGCATGAAAAACTGTTTTTT TRBV6-6 NA TRBJ1-4 once
CASSPDYEQYF TGTGCCAGCAGCCCAGACTACGAGCAGTACTTC TRBV7-6 NA TRBJ2-7 NA
CASSLVGSGEEQFF TGCGCCAGCAGCTTGGTGGGTAGCGGGGAGGAGCAGTTCTTC TRBV5-1 TRBD2 TRBJ2-1 NA
CASSQPGTSGNYEQYF TGCGCCAGCAGCCAACCTGGGACTAGCGGGAACTACGAGCAGTACTTC TRBV4-1 TRBD2 TRBJ2-7 NA
CAISGGTSGYNEQFF TGTGCCATCAGTGGAGGGACTAGCGGCTACAATGAGCAGTTCTTC TRBV10-3 TRBD2 TRBJ2-1 NA
CASSYGAGGESGEQYF TGTGCCAGCAGTTACGGAGCGGGGGGGGAGTCGGGCGAGCAGTACTTC TRBV6-5 TRBD2 TRBJ2-7 once
CASNGQGLFYGYTF TGTGCCAGCAACGGACAGGGGCTCTTCTATGGCTACACCTTC TRBV3-1/TRBV3-2 TRBD1 TRBJ1-2 NA
CASSASGTGGFLYF TGTGCCAGCAGCGCCTCCGGGACAGGGGGGTTTTTGTACTTC TRBV9 TRBD1 TRBJ2-7 NA
CASSSTGSTYNSPLHF TGTGCCAGCAGCTCAACAGGATCGACCTATAATTCACCCCTCCACTTT TRBV5-6 NA TRBJ1-6 NA
CASRNRLGRTYEQYF TGTGCCAGTAGGAACAGGTTAGGCAGGACCTACGAGCAGTACTTC TRBV19 NA TRBJ2-7 NA
CASNGGTGANVLTF TGTGCCAGCAACGGGGGGACTGGGGCCAACGTCCTGACTTTC TRBV28 TRBD2 TRBJ2-6 NA
CASSSEGGQYNEQFF TGTGCCAGCAGCTCAGAGGGGGGGCAGTACAATGAGCAGTTCTTC TRBV9 NA TRBJ2-1 once
CAWIGGANYGYTF TGTGCCTGGATCGGGGGAGCTAACTATGGCTACACCTTC TRBV30 NA TRBJ1-2 NA
CASSLGLAGDEQYF TGCGCCAGCAGCTTGGGACTAGCGGGAGACGAGCAGTACTTC TRBV5-1 TRBD2 TRBJ2-7 NA
CATSDSHSGRAHNEQFF TGTGCCACCAGTGACTCTCATAGCGGGAGAGCCCACAATGAGCAGTTCTTC TRBV24-1 TRBD2 TRBJ2-1 NA
CASSQEVGGGWNTEAFF TGTGCCAGCAGCCAAGAAGTGGGGGGAGGTTGGAACACTGAAGCTTTCTTT TRBV3-1/TRBV3-2 NA TRBJ1-1 NA
CASTRVSDTQYF TGTGCCAGCACGCGCGTGTCAGATACGCAGTATTTT TRBV28 NA TRBJ2-3 NA